Below, 11 T cell receptor beta chains from the same sample are listed, as sequenced in a study of shared T cell receptors in the human thymus. Assay: immunoSEQ multiplex PCR; the TCRdb copy retains only in-frame clones and omits some. This sample has 640,000 or so clones, with about 87% found just once. These data are also associated with another study on human thymus T cells.

Sequenced sample: thymocytes. The receptors were gathered from a boy younger than two with a congenital heart defect.

The chain carries TRBV4-3 and TRBJ2-5; 8 bases line up with TRBD2. Germline CDR1 reads LGHNA; CDR2 reads YSLEER. This CDR3 is 15 amino acids long. V lost 0 bases and J lost 1; bases outside the gene matches: 1. The chain's CDR3 is CASSQDTSGQETQYF. The DNA of the CDR3 is TGCGCCAGCAGCCAAGATACTAGCGGCCAAGAGACCCAGTACTTC.

This clone was seen a handful of times. The V call is TRBV11-2, the J call TRBJ2-5; perhaps TRBD2 as D (5 bases). The CDR3 runs 12 residues. Germline V gene lookup returns CDR1 SGHAT and CDR2 FQNNGV. V lost 6 bases and J lost 7, with 12 bases in between. Written as DNA, the CDR3 is TGTGCCAGCAGGGCGAGAGGAGGGACCCAGTACTTC. Translating it yields CASRARGGTQYF.

The V and J genes are TRBV6-4 and TRBJ1-5; the match to TRBD1 covers 7 bases. V lost 7 bases to trimming and J lost 0 bases; unmatched junction nucleotides: 3. Germline values: CDR1 MRHNA, CDR2 SNTAGT. The CDR3 is 14 amino acids. This CDR3 reads CASTTGSSNQPQHF. CDR3 in DNA: TGTGCCAGCACGACAGGGAGTAGCAATCAGCCCCAGCATTTT.

V and J are TRBV5-4 and TRBJ2-7; TRBD2 aligns across 14 bases. The germline V gene encodes CDR1 SGHNT and CDR2 YYREEE (reference sequence). The CDR3 totals 16 residues. The junction had 4 bases not matched to a gene; V was cut back by 0 bases and J by 5 bases. CDR3 bases: TGTGCCAGCAGCTTGGGGACTAGCGGGGGGTCCCACGAGCAGTACTTC. Translation gives CASSLGTSGGSHEQYF.

This chain links TRBV28 with TRBJ1-5, with a possible D match to TRBD1 (6 bases). Deletions cut 3 bases from V and 0 bases from J, with 36 bases between. Germline CDR1 reads MDHEN; CDR2 reads SYDVKM. The CDR3 length is 24 residues. The CDR3 DNA reads TGTGCCAGCAGTTTGCCCGTGTCGAAACCGGCAGGGGATAGACTGTCTCATAGCAATCAGCCCCAGCATTTT. Amino acids: CASSLPVSKPAGDRLSHSNQPQHF.

This sequence joins TRBV5-4 and TRBJ2-5; 12 bases are shared with TRBD2. The CDR3 is 16 amino acids. Looked up from germline, CDR1 is SGHNT and CDR2 is YYREEE (reference sequence). Trimming at V came to 2 bases and at J to 3 bases, leaving 5 bases not matched to a gene. The CDR3 sequence: CASSFRWTSGKETQYF. CDR3 in DNA: TGTGCCAGCAGCTTCAGGTGGACTAGCGGGAAAGAGACCCAGTACTTC.

This clone was observed once. The chain recombines TRBV7-2 with TRBJ2-1, with TRBD1 matching 7 bases. CDR3 length: 18 amino acids. The V gene's germline CDR1 is SGHTA and CDR2 FQGNSA. Losses at the gene ends were 5 bases for V and 0 bases for J; bases not matched to a gene: 13. CDR3 in DNA: TGTGCCAGCAGCCCAAAGACAGGGCGTCTAAGCTCCTACAATGAGCAGTTCTTC. It codes for CASSPKTGRLSSYNEQFF. Full variable domain (remainder filled in from reference TRBV7-2 and TRBJ2-1): GAGVSQSPSNKVTEKGKDVELRCDPISGHTALYWYRQSLGQGLEFLIYFQGNSAPDKSGLPSDRFSAERTGGSVSTLTIQRTQQEDSAVYLCASSPKTGRLSSYNEQFFGPGTRLTVL.

The chain's CDR3 is CASREGGNTEAFF. The CDR3 nucleotides are TGTGCCAGCAGGGAAGGGGGGAACACTGAAGCTTTCTTT. The chain uses TRBV6-4 and TRBJ1-1, with TRBD1 as a possible D gene (6 bases). The V end lost 6 bases, the J end lost 1 base, and 9 bases lay between the germline ends. The CDR3 sequence is 13 residues long. The germline V gene has CDR1 MRHNA and CDR2 SNTAGT.

V gene TRBV4-3 combines with J gene TRBJ1-4; 10 positions match TRBD1. CDR1 and CDR2 (germline): LGHNA, YSLEER. With 4 bases clipped from V and 4 bases from J, the junction kept 9 bases outside the gene matches. This CDR3 is 17 amino acids long. The CDR3 loop reads CASSRDIRTGGNEKLFF. The DNA for the CDR3 is TGCGCCAGCAGCCGAGATATCAGGACAGGGGGTAATGAAAAACTGTTTTTT.

About this clone itself: Relative to the germline gene, one junction end is altered; a read error may explain this. The CDR3 sequence is CAREASGDQETQYF. CDR3 bases: TGTGCCCGGGAGGCTAGCGGGGACCAGGAGACCCAGTACTTC. The chain uses TRBV30 and TRBJ2-5; the match to TRBD2 covers 9 bases. Germline values: CDR1 GTSNPN, CDR2 SVGIG (reference sequence). This CDR3 has 14 amino acids.

The chain combines TRBV19 with TRBJ1-5; 7 bases map to TRBD1. Germline CDR1 is LNHDA and CDR2 is SQIVND (reference sequence). V was pared by 5 bases and J by 6 bases, with 16 bases of the junction left unmatched. The CDR3 totals 17 residues. This CDR3 is CASSPPLPGGGGQPQHF. DNA for the CDR3: TGTGCCAGTAGTCCGCCTCTCCCAGGGGGTGGAGGTCAGCCCCAGCATTTT.